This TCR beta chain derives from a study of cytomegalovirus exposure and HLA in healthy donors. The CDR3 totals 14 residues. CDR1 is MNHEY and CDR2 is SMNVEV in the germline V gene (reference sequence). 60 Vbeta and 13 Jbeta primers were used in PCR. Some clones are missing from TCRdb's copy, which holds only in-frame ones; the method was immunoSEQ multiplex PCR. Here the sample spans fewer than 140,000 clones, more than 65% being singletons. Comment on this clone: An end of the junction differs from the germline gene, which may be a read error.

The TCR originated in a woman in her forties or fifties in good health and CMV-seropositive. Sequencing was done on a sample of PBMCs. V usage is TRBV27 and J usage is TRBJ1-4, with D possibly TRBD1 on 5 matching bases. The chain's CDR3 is CASSLWTGGEKLFF. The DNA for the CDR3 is TGTGCCAGCAGCTTATGGACCGGGGGGGAAAAACTGTTTTTT.